What follows are 26 T cell receptor beta chains derived from one specimen sequenced in a study of T-cell reconstitution after alpha-beta-depleted transplantation in children. A TCRbeta library incorporating unique molecular identifiers was prepared. MiXCR, applied by TCRdb to the PCR reads, yields one record per CDR3 protein. The data hold about 640,000 distinct CDR3 sequences, with over 15% observed a single time. Material: PBMCs from the stem cell graft donor, obtained from the stem cell graft. The receptors originated from a human donor who donated a stem cell graft to a child with acute myeloid leukemia.

This clonotype was detected many times. CDR3 bases: TGCAGTGCTCCGGGACACTCGAACACCGGGGAGCTGTTTTTT. Protein product: CSAPGHSNTGELFF. This chain joins TRBV20-1 and TRBJ2-2; a weak D match, TRBD1 (6 bases). The CDR3 sequence is 14 residues long. V lost 5 bases and J lost 0, with 10 bases in between. Germline V gene data show CDR1 as DFQATT and CDR2 as SNEGSKA (reference sequence).

This clonotype was found a few times. The chain uses TRBV12-3 or TRBV12-4 and TRBJ1-2; D gene unclear. The CDR3 totals 12 residues. Trimming pared 5 bases from V and 8 bases from J, leaving 12 bases between. The CDR3 nucleotides read TGTGCCAGCAGTAGCCTATATTCCGGCTACACCTTC. It yields the protein CASSSLYSGYTF.

This chain connects TRBV30 to TRBJ2-1; D remains unclear. The V end was cut by 1 base, the J end by 10 bases, with 8 bases between. Germline V gives CDR1 GTSNPN, CDR2 SVGIG (reference sequence). CDR3 length: 11 amino acids. Here the CDR3 reads CAWSAGTEQFF. The DNA of the CDR3 is TGTGCCTGGAGTGCAGGAACCGAGCAGTTCTTC. The full variable domain, completed using reference TRBV30 and TRBJ2-1, is SQTIHQWPATLVQPVGSPLSLECTVEGTSNPNLYWYRQAAGRGLQLLFYSVGIGQISSEVPQNLSASRPQDRQFILSSKKLLLSDSGFYLCAWSAGTEQFFGPGTRLTVL.

This clonotype was observed a few times. The chain recombines TRBV20-1 with TRBJ2-5; 8 nucleotides align to TRBD2. Germline V gives CDR1 DFQATT, CDR2 SNEGSKA (reference sequence). There are 14 residues in the CDR3. V shed 3 bases, J shed 5 bases, and the junction held 8 bases outside the gene matches. The CDR3 sequence: CSARISGGGETQYF. Here the CDR3 DNA reads TGCAGTGCTAGGATCAGCGGGGGTGGGGAGACCCAGTACTTC.

This clonotype was seen many times. The J gene is TRBJ2-7, the V gene TRBV6-2 or TRBV6-3, with no clear D. There are 13 residues in the CDR3. The germline V gene has CDR1 MNHEY and CDR2 SVGEGT. V was trimmed by 0 bases and J by 4 bases, leaving 7 bases between them. CDR3 residues: CASSYSTVYEQYF. CDR3 coding DNA: TGTGCCAGCAGTTACTCGACCGTGTACGAGCAGTACTTC.

This sequence joins TRBV20-1 and TRBJ2-7; TRBD2 agrees at 13 bases. V trimming: 3 bases; J trimming: 7 bases; junction bases outside the gene matches: 12. CDR3 length equals 16 residues. The germline gives CDR1 DFQATT, CDR2 SNEGSKA (reference sequence). The CDR3 is CSARVKGLAGIKEQYV. The CDR3 region has the DNA TGCAGTGCTAGGGTGAAGGGACTAGCGGGGATAAAGGAGCAGTACGTC.

The chain joins TRBV20-1 to TRBJ2-3, with D unclear. The length of the CDR3 is 15 residues. Germline assignment: CDR1 DFQATT and CDR2 SNEGSKA (reference sequence). The CDR3: CCFRSQAVGIDTQYF. Written as DNA, the CDR3 is TGCTGCTTCCGAAGCCAGGCCGTCGGCATAGATACGCAGTATTTT.

Only a few counts were recorded for this clonotype. This chain joins TRBV20-1 and TRBJ1-6; unclear D gene. From germline, CDR1 is DFQATT and CDR2 SNEGSKA (reference sequence). V was pared by 3 bases and J by 11 bases, with 8 bases between. The CDR3 totals 11 residues. This chain's CDR3 is CSARSGTPLHF. In nucleotides, the CDR3 is TGCAGTGCTAGGTCGGGAACACCCCTCCACTTT.

This clonotype was picked up many times. The CDR3 reads CSAQQGGNQPQHF. As DNA, the CDR3 is TGCAGTGCCCAACAGGGAGGTAATCAGCCCCAGCATTTT. The rearrangement uses TRBV20-1 and TRBJ1-5; weak D call: TRBD1 (6 bases). With 6 bases removed from V and 4 bases from J, the gap between germline ends came to 13 bases. This CDR3 spans 13 amino acids. CDR1 is DFQATT, CDR2 SNEGSKA, per germline (reference sequence).

V is TRBV30 and J is TRBJ2-2, with a possible D match to TRBD1 (5 bases). Germline values: CDR1 GTSNPN, CDR2 SVGIG (reference sequence). The germline V and J ends were trimmed by 3 bases and 0 bases, with 8 bases remaining between them. The CDR3 is 14 amino acids. In DNA form, the CDR3 reads TGTGCCTGGAGAGACAGCGCGAACACCGGGGAGCTGTTTTTT. Protein product: CAWRDSANTGELFF.

This clonotype was counted ten times or more. This chain uses TRBV20-1 with TRBJ2-1, with TRBD2 identical over 14 bases. After removal of 1 base from V and 0 bases from J, the junction contained 5 bases not matched to a gene. The CDR3 is made up of 18 amino acids. The germline V gene encodes CDR1 DFQATT and CDR2 SNEGSKA (reference sequence). The CDR3: CSARGRLAGGSSYNEQFF. For the CDR3, the DNA is TGCAGTGCTAGAGGGCGACTAGCGGGGGGGAGCTCCTACAATGAGCAGTTCTTC.

The table lists this clonotype with many counts. The chain carries TRBV20-1 and TRBJ2-3, with TRBD2 matching 8 bases. The CDR3 runs 15 residues. Trimming took 2 bases from V and 0 from J; bases not matched to a gene: 4. Germline CDR1 and CDR2: DFQATT and SNEGSKA (reference sequence). CDR3 residues: CSARPASGSTDTQYF. CDR3 coding DNA: TGCAGTGCTAGACCGGCTAGCGGGAGCACAGATACGCAGTATTTT.

The CDR3 coding sequence is TGTGCCAGCAGTACAGACAGGGGTGGAGAAAAACTGTTTTTT. Its protein is CASSTDRGGEKLFF. The gene calls are TRBV27 and TRBJ1-4; 8 bases map to TRBD1. The CDR3 is made up of 14 amino acids. Trimming at V came to 5 bases and at J to 8 bases, leaving 7 bases not matched to a gene. Germline CDR1 reads MNHEY; CDR2 reads SMNVEV (reference sequence).

The CDR3 nucleotides are TGCAGCGTTGAAGGCCAGCGGACAGGGGAGACCCAGTACTTC. Translated, it gives CSVEGQRTGETQYF. This chain connects TRBV29-1 to TRBJ2-5; TRBD1 matches 8 bases. V dropped 1 base and J dropped 5; count of bases not matched to a gene: 6. Germline V gene lookup returns CDR1 SQVTM and CDR2 ANQGSEA. The CDR3 runs 14 residues.

This clonotype was counted between two and nine times. The chain has TRBV18 and TRBJ2-7; maybe TRBD2 (7 bases). The ends were cut back, 4 bases at V and 4 bases at J, with 17 bases in the middle. CDR3 length: 15 amino acids. The germline gives CDR1 KGHSH, CDR2 LQKENI. The CDR3 reads CASSLTGGQGYEQYF. CDR3 in DNA: TGTGCCAGCTCACTCACCGGGGGGCAGGGATACGAGCAGTACTTC.

In its sample, this clonotype was seen a few times. J is TRBJ2-1 and V is TRBV7-2; 7 nucleotides match TRBD1. Unmatched junction bases numbered 5, after V lost 5 bases and J lost 1 base. Germline CDR1 is SGHTA and CDR2 is FQGNSA. This CDR3 comprises 15 residues. This chain's CDR3 is CASSAPGGSYNEQFF. For the CDR3, the DNA is TGTGCCAGCAGCGCACCAGGGGGTTCCTACAATGAGCAGTTCTTC.

As for this clonotype: A much larger clone lies a single base off, so this may be a read error. The genes are TRBV20-1 and TRBJ2-7; 7 positions agree with TRBD2. Looked up from germline, CDR1 is DFQATT and CDR2 is SNEGSKA (reference sequence). CDR3 size: 13 residues. Trimming at V came to 3 bases and at J to 2 bases, leaving 4 bases not matched to a gene. The CDR3 bases are TGCAGTGCTAGTAGCGGGCAAACCTACGAGCAGTACTTC. This translates into CSASSGQTYEQYF.

This clonotype was picked up many times. The chain recombines TRBV5-1 with TRBJ2-7; D is possibly TRBD1 (6 bases). This CDR3 spans 17 amino acids. The germline V gene encodes CDR1 SGHRS and CDR2 YFSETQ. Trimming took off 4 bases at V and 2 bases at J, with 22 bases between the two ends. For the CDR3, the DNA is TGCGCCAGCAGCCCACCACAGACAAAACAGGGAACCTACGAGCAGTACGTC. It translates to CASSPPQTKQGTYEQYV.

This clonotype was seen at least ten times. The V gene is TRBV20-1, the J gene TRBJ2-7; D remains ambiguous. Trimming pared 4 bases from V and 6 bases from J, leaving 16 bases between. Germline V gives CDR1 DFQATT, CDR2 SNEGSKA (reference sequence). This CDR3 contains 13 residues. This CDR3 reads CSATLRRVFEQYV. In nucleotides, the CDR3 is TGCAGTGCTACTCTACGCCGGGTTTTCGAGCAGTACGTC.

This clonotype was counted many times. The rearrangement links TRBV15 to TRBJ1-5, with 9 bases matching TRBD1. The CDR3 has 17 residues. The trim removed 5 bases at V and 1 base at J, leaving 9 bases unmatched. CDR1 LNHNV and CDR2 YYDKDF come from the germline V gene (reference sequence). DNA of the CDR3: TGTGCCACCAGCTACCGGGACAGGGTGAGGAGCAATCAGCCCCAGCATTTT. The encoded protein is CATSYRDRVRSNQPQHF.

The chain has TRBV4-1 and TRBJ1-1; a weak D match, TRBD1 (5 bases). Germline-derived CDR1 and CDR2 are MGHRA and YSYEKL. The CDR3 length is 15 residues. Deletions cut 2 bases from V and 0 bases from J, with 10 bases between. CDR3 coding DNA: TGCGCCAGCAGCCAAAGGGGACGGATGAACACTGAAGCTTTCTTT. Translated: CASSQRGRMNTEAFF.

This clonotype was seen repeatedly, ten times or more. The chain links TRBV4-3 to TRBJ2-2; weak D call: TRBD1 (5 bases). Germline-derived CDR1 and CDR2 are LGHNA and YSLEER. V lost 6 bases and J lost 0, with 14 bases in between. This CDR3 comprises 16 residues. The CDR3 region has the DNA TGCGCCAGCAGTCTTACCACAGGTCCGAACACCGGGGAGCTGTTTTTT. This translates into CASSLTTGPNTGELFF.

CDR3 in amino acids: CASSFLNRAGDTQYF. The CDR3, as DNA: TGTGCCAGCAGCTTTCTCAACAGGGCGGGAGATACGCAGTATTTT. The rearrangement links TRBV7-2 to TRBJ2-3; possible D gene TRBD1, 6 bases. Germline lookup yields CDR1 SGHTA and CDR2 FQGNSA. The CDR3 spans 15 residues. V dropped 3 bases and J dropped 5 bases, with 15 bases sitting between them.

This clonotype showed up many times. The rearrangement uses TRBV12-3 or TRBV12-4 and TRBJ2-6; 7 positions match TRBD1. V shed 3 bases, J shed 3 bases, and the junction held 2 bases outside the gene matches. The CDR3 consists of 15 residues. CDR3 region: CASSFRGNGANVLTF. The CDR3 region has the DNA TGTGCCAGCAGTTTCAGGGGGAATGGGGCCAACGTCCTGACTTTC.

This clonotype was detected a few times. This chain joins TRBV5-4 and TRBJ1-6; TRBD1 is a possible D gene (5 bases). V was shortened by 2 bases and J by 10 bases, with 19 bases between the two germline ends. The germline V gene has CDR1 SGHNT and CDR2 YYREEE (reference sequence). The CDR3 totals 16 residues. The CDR3 region is CASSFGGAGIGSPLHF. CDR3 nucleotides: TGTGCCAGCAGCTTCGGCGGGGCAGGGATTGGGTCACCCCTCCACTTT.

This clonotype appeared many times. This chain joins TRBV5-5 and TRBJ1-2, with unresolved D. This CDR3 region has 14 residues. With 0 bases removed from V and 3 bases from J, the gap between germline ends came to 9 bases. Germline-derived CDR1 and CDR2 are SGHKS and YYEKEE (reference sequence). CDR3 DNA sequence: TGTGCCAGCAGCTTGGCGACCGTCGACTATGGCTACACCTTC. It specifies CASSLATVDYGYTF.